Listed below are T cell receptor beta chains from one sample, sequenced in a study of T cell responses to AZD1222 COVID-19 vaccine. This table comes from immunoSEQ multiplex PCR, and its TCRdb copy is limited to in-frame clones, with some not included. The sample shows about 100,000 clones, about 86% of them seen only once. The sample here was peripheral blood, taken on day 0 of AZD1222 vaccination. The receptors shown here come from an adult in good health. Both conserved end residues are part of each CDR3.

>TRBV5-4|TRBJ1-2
CASSHPTAGVGYGYTF
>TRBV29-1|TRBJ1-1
CSARTPGQGKGEAFF
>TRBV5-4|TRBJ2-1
CASSSPSGPRNYNEQFF
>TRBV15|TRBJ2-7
CATTDRGGEQYF
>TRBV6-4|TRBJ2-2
CASSDSDTGELFF
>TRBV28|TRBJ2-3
CASLSGGAADTQYF
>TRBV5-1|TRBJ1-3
CASSLEGAKTDTIYF
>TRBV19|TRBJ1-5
CASSIPIGADSNQPQHF
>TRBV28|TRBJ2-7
CASSQPRSLPLHEQYF
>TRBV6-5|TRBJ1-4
CASRIDGTGGEKLFF
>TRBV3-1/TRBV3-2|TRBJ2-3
CASSQALAGVDTQYF
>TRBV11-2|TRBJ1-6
CASSPGHTASPLHF
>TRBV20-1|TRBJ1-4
CSARNEKLFF
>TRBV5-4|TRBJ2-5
CASGTEEETQYF
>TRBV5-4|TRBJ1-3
CASSLQGSGNTIYF
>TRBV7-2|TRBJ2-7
CASSPGDRPLTEQYF
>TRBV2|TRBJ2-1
CASRRSLAPEQFF
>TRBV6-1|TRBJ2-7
CASSEGPTYEQYF
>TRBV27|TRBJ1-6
CASSITSSGNSPLHF
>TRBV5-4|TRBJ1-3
CASSLGGAGNTIYF
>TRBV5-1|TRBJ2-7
CASSLRGDLQDEQYF
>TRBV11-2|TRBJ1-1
CASEGYMNTEAFF
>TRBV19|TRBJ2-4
CASSPRDSRNIQYF
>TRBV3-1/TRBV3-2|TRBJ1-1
CASSQVGQSRGSAFF
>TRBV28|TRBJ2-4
CASSFGRGTKNIQYF
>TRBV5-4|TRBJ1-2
CASSSGLTNYGYTF
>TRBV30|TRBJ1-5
CACLDSRGYSNQPQHF
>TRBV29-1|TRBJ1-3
CSVGDLVRGSGNTIYF
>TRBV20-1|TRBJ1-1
CTWRTEAFF
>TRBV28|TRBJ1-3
CASSSAGVGSGNTIYF
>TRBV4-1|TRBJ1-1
CASKGGGWTRGDEAFF
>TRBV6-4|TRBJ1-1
CTGVTEAFF
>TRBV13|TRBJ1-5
CASSLGGYGSNQPQHF
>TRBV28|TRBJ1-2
CASSVPGAGGYTF
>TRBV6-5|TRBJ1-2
CASSSPELGGYTF
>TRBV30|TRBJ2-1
CAWTAYNEQFF
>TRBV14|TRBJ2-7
CASSGTGTGGKQYF
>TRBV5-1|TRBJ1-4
CASSLAPPGQGNEKLFF
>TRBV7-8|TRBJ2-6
CASSLASTGYSGANVLTF
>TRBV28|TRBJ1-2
CASITSEAEYGGYTF
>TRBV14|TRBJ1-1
CASSLGQGYTEAFF
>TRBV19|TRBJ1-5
CASSISGDRAYQPQHF
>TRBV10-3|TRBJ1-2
CAISDRPMGQGFGYTF
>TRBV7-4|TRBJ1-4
CASSQLGLFYEKLFF
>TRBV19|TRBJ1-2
CASSDTGISGYTF
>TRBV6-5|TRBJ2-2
CAWEQGKNTGELFF
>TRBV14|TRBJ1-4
CASSQDGYRLFF
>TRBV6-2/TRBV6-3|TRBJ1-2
CASSPLRGGYTF
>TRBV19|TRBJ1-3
CATGQLSGNTIYF
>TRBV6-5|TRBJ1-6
CASTLFGSENSPLHF
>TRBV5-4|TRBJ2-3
CASSLAVGADTQYF
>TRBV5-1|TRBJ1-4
CASSLEAGGNEKLFF
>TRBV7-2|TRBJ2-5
CASSLGGNQETQYF
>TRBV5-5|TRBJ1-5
CASSSVGQGAFPQHF
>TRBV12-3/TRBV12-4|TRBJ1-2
CASSPQYGYTF
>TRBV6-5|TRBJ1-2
CASRGQSRYYGYTF
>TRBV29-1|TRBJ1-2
CSVEDGSGYTF